A single sample gave rise to the 20 T cell receptor beta chains below, sequenced in a study of T cells expressing NK-cell markers. TCRdb reanalyzed the 5' RACE reads and collapses them to one entry per CDR3 protein, without DNA. The sample is made up of 200,000 to 300,000 distinct CDR3 sequences, and the top ten hold roughly 4.2% of it. The sample consisted of blood T cells: a sorted CD56 or NKG2C T cell subset, CD4+ or CD8+ T cells, or bulk PBMC T cells (not recorded which). These receptors originate from a woman aged 18 to 75 in good health.

The gene calls are TRBV20-1 and TRBJ2-7; there is no DNA to check the TCRdb D call of TRBD2. The CDR3 covers 14 residues. Germline CDR1 and CDR2: DFQATT and SNEGSKA (reference sequence). The CDR3 spells CSAISGSDAYEQYF.

The chain has TRBV7-9 and TRBJ1-1. Germline V gene sequence: CDR1 SEHNR, CDR2 FQNEAQ (reference sequence). This CDR3 spans 12 amino acids. CDR3: CASSLLATEAFF.

This chain connects TRBV6-2 or TRBV6-3 to TRBJ2-7; as DNA is missing, the TRBD1 call by TCRdb cannot be tested. The CDR3 sequence is 12 residues long. Germline CDR1 MNHEY, CDR2 SVGEGT. The CDR3 is CASSWGAYEQYF.

The chain is built from TRBV30 and TRBJ1-1; TCRdb's D call, TRBD1, is unchecked because there is no DNA. This CDR3 has 13 residues. Germline assignment: CDR1 GTSNPN and CDR2 SVGIG (reference sequence). CDR3 sequence: CAWSLSGQTEAFF. The full variable domain, completed using reference TRBV30 and TRBJ1-1, is SQTIHQWPATLVQPVGSPLSLECTVEGTSNPNLYWYRQAAGRGLQLLFYSVGIGQISSEVPQNLSASRPQDRQFILSSKKLLLSDSGFYLCAWSLSGQTEAFFGQGTRLTVV.

This chain links TRBV5-1 with TRBJ2-1. CDR3 length: 14 residues. Germline V CDR1 and CDR2: SGHRS, YFSETQ. Here the CDR3 reads CASSFLESYNEQFF.

This chain joins TRBV30 and TRBJ1-1; TCRdb returns TRBD1, unconfirmable since there is no DNA. Germline CDR1 GTSNPN, CDR2 SVGIG (reference sequence). The CDR3 consists of 15 residues. The chain's CDR3 is CAWSPQDGTWTEAFF.

The V call is TRBV5-1, the J call TRBJ2-7. This CDR3 comprises 14 residues. The germline CDR1 and CDR2 sequences are SGHRS and YFSETQ. The CDR3 loop reads CASSLSGDAYEQYF. Together with reference TRBV5-1 and TRBJ2-7, the CDR3 gives the full variable domain: KAGVTQTPRYLIKTRGQQVTLSCSPISGHRSVSWYQQTPGQGLQFLFEYFSETQRNKGNFPGRFSGRQFSNSRSEMNVSTLELGDSALYLCASSLSGDAYEQYFGPGTRLTVT.

The chain links TRBV5-1 to TRBJ2-3; there is no DNA to check the TCRdb D call of TRBD2. Germline V gene lookup returns CDR1 SGHRS and CDR2 YFSETQ. This CDR3 spans 17 amino acids. The CDR3 spells CASSPGLAGGLSDTQYF.

CDR3 region: CATSGGTSAYNEQFF. The V call is TRBV24-1, the J call TRBJ2-1; TCRdb indicates TRBD2, and absent DNA this call remains unverified. This CDR3 is built from 15 residues. CDR1 KGHDR and CDR2 SFDVKD come from the germline V gene.

The chain links TRBV6-2 or TRBV6-3 to TRBJ1-6. There are 14 residues in the CDR3. The germline V gene encodes CDR1 MNHEY and CDR2 SVGEGT. CDR3: CASSSTRNNSPLHF.

This chain links TRBV20-1 with TRBJ2-1; the TCRdb D gene call, TRBD2, has no DNA to confirm it. The germline gives CDR1 DFQATT, CDR2 SNEGSKA (reference sequence). This CDR3 has 16 residues. CDR3 loop: CSTRTHSGRNYNEQFF.

CDR3 sequence reads: CASSPARGGVLGGYTF. V usage is TRBV12-3 or TRBV12-4 and J usage is TRBJ1-2; TCRdb names TRBD1, which stays unverified in the absence of DNA. This CDR3 has 16 amino acids.

This sequence joins TRBV5-6 and TRBJ2-1; without DNA, the TCRdb call of TRBD1 cannot be checked. Per the germline V gene, CDR1 is SGHDT and CDR2 is YYEEEE. The CDR3 is made up of 17 amino acids. The CDR3 spells CASSLGQGAHTYNEQFF. Supplemented by reference TRBV5-6 and TRBJ2-1, the full variable domain reads DAGVTQSPTHLIKTRGQQVTLRCSPKSGHDTVSWYQQALGQGPQFIFQYYEEEERQRGNFPDRFSGHQFPNYSSELNVNALLLGDSALYLCASSLGQGAHTYNEQFFGPGTRLTVL.

This chain connects TRBV10-2 to TRBJ1-2; TCRdb's D call of TRBD1 is untestable without DNA. The CDR3 extends over 16 amino acids. Germline assignment: CDR1 WSHSY and CDR2 SAAADI. The CDR3 sequence is CASSDRGDQANYGYTF.

The chain couples TRBV7-2 to TRBJ2-5; TCRdb proposes TRBD1, but this gene call is untestable without DNA. The CDR3 is 13 amino acids. Germline CDR1 SGHTA, CDR2 FQGNSA. Here the CDR3 reads CASSYPGGETQYF.

The rearrangement links TRBV12-3 or TRBV12-4 to TRBJ2-1. This CDR3 contains 14 residues. The CDR3 reads CASRAAGSYNEQFF.

The rearrangement joins TRBV12-3 or TRBV12-4 to TRBJ1-5; checking the TCRdb D call of TRBD1 is not possible without DNA. CDR3 size: 14 residues. This chain's CDR3 is CASSYGVGGQPQHF.

The chain combines TRBV12-3 or TRBV12-4 with TRBJ1-5; with no DNA, the TCRdb D assignment of TRBD1 cannot be verified. The length of the CDR3 is 15 residues. The CDR3: CASSYSPGAGQPQHF.

The chain combines TRBV7-8 with TRBJ1-2; TCRdb outputs TRBD1, but without DNA this stays unchecked. CDR1 SGHVS and CDR2 FQNEAQ come from the germline V gene. The CDR3 sequence is 14 residues long. CDR3 amino acids: CASSFGQVNYGYTF. Drawing the rest from reference TRBV7-8 and TRBJ1-2, the complete variable domain is GAGVSQSPRYKVAKRGQDVALRCDPISGHVSLFWYQQALGQGPEFLTYFQNEAQLDKSGLPSDRFFAERPEGSVSTLKIQRTQQEDSAVYLCASSFGQVNYGYTFGSGTRLTVV.

The chain links TRBV5-1 to TRBJ2-5; lacking DNA, the TRBD1 call made by TCRdb goes unchecked. Germline CDR1 and CDR2: SGHRS and YFSETQ. The CDR3 covers 16 residues. CDR3 in amino acids: CASSWGDRSYQETQYF.